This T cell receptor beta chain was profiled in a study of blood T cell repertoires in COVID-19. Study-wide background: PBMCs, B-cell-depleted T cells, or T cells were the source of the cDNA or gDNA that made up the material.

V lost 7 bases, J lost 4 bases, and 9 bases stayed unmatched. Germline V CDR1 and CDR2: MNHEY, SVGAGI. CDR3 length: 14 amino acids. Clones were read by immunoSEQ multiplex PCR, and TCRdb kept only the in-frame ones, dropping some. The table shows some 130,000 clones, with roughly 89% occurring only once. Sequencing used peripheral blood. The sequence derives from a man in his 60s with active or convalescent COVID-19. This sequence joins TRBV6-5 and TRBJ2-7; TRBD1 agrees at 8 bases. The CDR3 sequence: CASTLRTGRYEQYF. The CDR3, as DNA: TGTGCCAGCACCCTCCGGACAGGGAGATACGAGCAGTACTTC.